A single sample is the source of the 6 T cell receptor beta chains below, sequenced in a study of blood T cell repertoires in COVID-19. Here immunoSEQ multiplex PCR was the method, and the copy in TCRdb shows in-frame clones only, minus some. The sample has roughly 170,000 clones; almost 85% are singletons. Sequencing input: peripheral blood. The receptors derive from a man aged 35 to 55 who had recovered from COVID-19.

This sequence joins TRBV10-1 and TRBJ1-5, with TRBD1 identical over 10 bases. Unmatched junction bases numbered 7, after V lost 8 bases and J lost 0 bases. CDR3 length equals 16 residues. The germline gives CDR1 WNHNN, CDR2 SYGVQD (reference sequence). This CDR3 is CASGGTGEYSNQPQHF. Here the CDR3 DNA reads TGCGCCAGCGGCGGGACAGGGGAATATAGCAATCAGCCCCAGCATTTT.

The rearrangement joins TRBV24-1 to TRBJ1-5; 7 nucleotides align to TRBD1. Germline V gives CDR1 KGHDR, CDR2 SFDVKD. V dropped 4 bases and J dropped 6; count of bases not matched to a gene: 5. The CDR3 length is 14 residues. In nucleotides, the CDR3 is TGTGCCACCAGTGACCCGGGACAGTTTCAGCCCCAGCATTTT. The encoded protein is CATSDPGQFQPQHF.

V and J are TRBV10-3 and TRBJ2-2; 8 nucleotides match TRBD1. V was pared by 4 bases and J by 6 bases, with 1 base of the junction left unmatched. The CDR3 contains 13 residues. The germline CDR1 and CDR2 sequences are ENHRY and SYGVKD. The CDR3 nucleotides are TGTGCCATCAGTGGACAGGGGTCCGGGGAGCTGTTTTTT. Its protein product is CAISGQGSGELFF.

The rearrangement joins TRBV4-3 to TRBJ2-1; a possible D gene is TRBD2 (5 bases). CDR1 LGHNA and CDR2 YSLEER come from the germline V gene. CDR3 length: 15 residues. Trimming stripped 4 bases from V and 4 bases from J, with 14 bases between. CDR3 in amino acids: CASSPGLSPYNEQFF. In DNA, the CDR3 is TGCGCCAGCAGCCCCGGACTGAGTCCTTACAATGAGCAGTTCTTC.

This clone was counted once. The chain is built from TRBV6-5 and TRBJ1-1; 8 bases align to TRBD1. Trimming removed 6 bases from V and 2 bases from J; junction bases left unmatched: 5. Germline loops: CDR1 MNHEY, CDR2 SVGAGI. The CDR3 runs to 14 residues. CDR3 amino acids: CASRAGGFNTEAFF. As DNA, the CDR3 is TGTGCCAGCAGGGCAGGGGGCTTCAACACTGAAGCTTTCTTT.

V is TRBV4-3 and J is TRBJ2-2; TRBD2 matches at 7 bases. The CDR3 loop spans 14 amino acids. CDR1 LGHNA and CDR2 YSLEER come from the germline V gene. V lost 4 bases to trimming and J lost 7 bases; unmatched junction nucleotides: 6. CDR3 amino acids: CASSRKRDGGELFF. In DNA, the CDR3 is TGCGCCAGCAGCCGAAAGCGGGACGGCGGGGAGCTGTTTTTT.